Each of the 5 T cell receptor beta chains below was sequenced from the same sample in a study of chemoradiotherapy in HPV16-positive cancers. Measured with immunoSEQ multiplex PCR; TCRdb has only the in-frame clones, and not every one. The table has around 23,000 clones, 85% to 90% seen once; the top ten hold approximately 5.8%. The specimen was blood, collected from a patient who underwent chemoradiotherapy. These receptors were collected from a human donor with HPV-associated anogenital cancer.

The gene calls are TRBV25-1 and TRBJ1-2; TRBD1 might be the D (5 bases). The CDR3 totals 16 residues. The ends were cut back, 3 bases at V and 4 bases at J, with 18 bases in the middle. Germline CDR1 reads MGHDK; CDR2 reads SYGVNS. The CDR3 sequence: CASSDPGQGGFYGYTF. The CDR3 nucleotides read TGTGCCAGCAGTGATCCCGGGCAGGGAGGGTTCTATGGCTACACCTTC.

The CDR3 sequence: CASSLEGATEAFF. In DNA form, the CDR3 reads TGTGCCAGCTCACTTGAAGGGGCCACTGAAGCTTTCTTT. This chain joins TRBV18 and TRBJ1-1; possibly TRBD1 for D (5 bases). This CDR3 comprises 13 residues. Germline values: CDR1 KGHSH, CDR2 LQKENI. V lost 4 bases, J lost 4 bases, and 10 bases lay in between.

V gene TRBV19 combines with J gene TRBJ1-5, with D maybe TRBD1 (6 bases). Trimming left V 5 bases short and J 3 bases short, with 11 bases between. The CDR3 loop spans 14 amino acids. CDR1 LNHDA and CDR2 SQIVND come from the germline V gene (reference sequence). CDR3 bases: TGTGCCAGTAGTGCGTACAGGGACAATCAGCCCCAGCATTTT. It is translated as CASSAYRDNQPQHF. Based on the CDR3 plus reference TRBV19 and TRBJ1-5, the full variable domain is DGGITQSPKYLFRKEGQNVTLSCEQNLNHDAMYWYRQDPGQGLRLIYYSQIVNDFQKGDIAEGYSVSREKKESFPLTVTSAQKNPTAFYLCASSAYRDNQPQHFGDGTRLSIL.

DNA for the CDR3: TGTGCCAGCAGTGAAGCGCGCCGCCAGGTGGGGTTCTATGGCTACACCTTC. It specifies CASSEARRQVGFYGYTF. This rearrangement joins TRBV6-1 to TRBJ1-2, with no clear D. V lost 0 bases and J lost 4, with 18 bases in between. The CDR3 totals 17 residues. CDR1 is MNHNS and CDR2 is SASEGT in the germline V gene.

The rearrangement joins TRBV18 to TRBJ1-1; D unclear. The germline V and J ends were trimmed by 0 bases and 6 bases, with 8 bases remaining between them. The CDR3 has 13 residues. CDR1 is KGHSH, CDR2 LQKENI, per germline. The CDR3 is CASSPPIGSEAFF. In nucleotides, the CDR3 is TGTGCCAGCTCACCACCGATAGGGTCTGAAGCTTTCTTT.